This T cell receptor beta chain was sequenced for a study of OX40 agonist ivuxolimab in advanced cancers. Whole-study context: The patients received ivuxolimab by intravenous route every 2 weeks at 0.01 to 10 mg/kg.

The length of the CDR3 is 14 residues. In germline, CDR1 is MNHNS, CDR2 SASEGT. Trimming removed 5 bases at V and 2 bases at J, with 12 bases between. This table comes from immunoSEQ multiplex PCR, and its TCRdb copy is limited to in-frame clones, with some not included. The sample records roughly 46,000 clones, about four fifths being singletons. The source was CD4+ or CD8+ T cells sorted from blood, collected in a trial of the OX40 agonist ivuxolimab. This receptor was taken from an adult with an advanced solid tumor such as melanoma, head and neck, liver or kidney cancer. The chain uses TRBV6-1 and TRBJ1-1; possible D gene TRBD1, 6 bases. The CDR3 DNA is TGTGCCAGCAGTCAAAACAGGGATAACACTGAAGCTTTCTTT. Amino acid sequence: CASSQNRDNTEAFF.